The 14 T cell receptor beta chains listed next were all sequenced from one sample in a study of graft-versus-host responses after intestinal transplantation. The protocol was immunoSEQ multiplex PCR, while the TCRdb copy is restricted to in-frame clones and leaves out a portion. The sample yields just under 100,000 clones, 90% seen once. Sample: PBMCs, taken just under 460 days after intestinal transplant. These TCRs come from a human patient who received an intestinal transplant, so some T cells may come from the graft donor.

The V call is TRBV19, the J call TRBJ2-5; D not certain. Trimming pared 1 base from V and 5 bases from J, leaving 17 bases between. In germline, CDR1 is LNHDA, CDR2 SQIVND (reference sequence). The CDR3 totals 16 residues. The CDR3 DNA sequence: TGTGCCAGTAGTATAGGGCTATTCAGGCCCCAGGAGACCCAGTACTTC. It specifies CASSIGLFRPQETQYF.

V and J are TRBV6-1 and TRBJ1-3; D is perhaps TRBD1 (6 bases). The CDR3 sequence is 13 residues long. Germline V gene data show CDR1 as MNHNS and CDR2 as SASEGT. Trimming shortened V by 8 bases and J by 4 bases, and 12 bases separated the two germline ends. The CDR3 sequence is CASGRTAGNTIYF. The CDR3 DNA reads TGTGCCAGCGGAAGGACAGCAGGAAACACCATATATTTT.

The chain recombines TRBV7-8 with TRBJ2-5; 8 positions agree with TRBD1. Germline V CDR1 and CDR2: SGHVS, FQNEAQ. This CDR3 contains 15 residues. V lost 5 bases, J lost 5 bases, and 10 bases stayed unmatched. The CDR3 here is CASSAKQGAPETQYF. CDR3 nucleotides: TGTGCCAGCAGCGCCAAGCAGGGGGCTCCGGAGACCCAGTACTTC.

The genes are TRBV27 and TRBJ2-2, with a weak D call TRBD1 (5 bases). V dropped 1 base and J dropped 7 bases, with 10 bases sitting between them. The length of the CDR3 is 14 residues. Germline V gene lookup returns CDR1 MNHEY and CDR2 SMNVEV (reference sequence). The CDR3 coding sequence is TGTGCCAGCAGTTTATTGGGGCCCAACGGGGAGCTGTTTTTT. Its protein is CASSLLGPNGELFF.

CDR3 in amino acids: CASSPRTSGNQPQHF. The CDR3 region has the DNA TGTGCCAGCAGCCCCCGGACATCCGGCAATCAGCCCCAGCATTTT. The chain is built from TRBV6-5 and TRBJ1-5, with D possibly TRBD1 on 5 matching bases. The CDR3 is 15 residues long. Trimming left V 6 bases short and J 2 bases short, with 14 bases between. Germline lookup yields CDR1 MNHEY and CDR2 SVGAGI.

The rearrangement links TRBV6-6 to TRBJ1-6, with no clear D. Looked up from germline, CDR1 is MNHNY and CDR2 is SVGAGI (reference sequence). Trimming took off 0 bases at V and 0 bases at J, with 6 bases between the two ends. This CDR3 has 16 residues. CDR3 in amino acids: CASSYSALSYNSPLHF. The DNA for the CDR3 is TGTGCCAGCAGTTACTCGGCCCTCTCCTATAATTCACCCCTCCACTTT.

This clone appeared a few times. The chain has TRBV10-3 and TRBJ2-7; 10 bases match TRBD1. V was pared by 8 bases and J by 7 bases, with 14 bases of the junction left unmatched. Germline-derived CDR1 and CDR2 are ENHRY and SYGVKD. CDR3 length: 15 residues. The CDR3 reads CAIGTGTGVFGEQYF. DNA for the CDR3: TGTGCCATCGGCACCGGGACAGGGGTCTTCGGAGAGCAGTACTTC.

This sequence joins TRBV6-1 and TRBJ2-5, with 8 bases lining up with TRBD2. Germline-derived CDR1 and CDR2 are MNHNS and SASEGT. Germline trimming cut 2 bases from V and 1 base from J; bases unmatched to any gene: 3. This CDR3 region has 15 residues. The CDR3 protein is CASSEFAGGQETQYF. The CDR3 nucleotides read TGTGCCAGCAGTGAATTTGCGGGGGGCCAAGAGACCCAGTACTTC.

This chain connects TRBV6-1 to TRBJ1-4; the D gene is possibly TRBD1 (5 bases). Germline CDR1 reads MNHNS; CDR2 reads SASEGT. This CDR3 is built from 14 residues. V was cut by 4 bases and J by 2 bases, with 8 bases left in between. CDR3 loop: CASSVGGTNEKLFF. CDR3 DNA sequence: TGTGCCAGCAGTGTGGGGGGGACTAATGAAAAACTGTTTTTT.

The rearrangement uses TRBV7-8 and TRBJ1-2, with 9 bases that match TRBD1. The CDR3 loop spans 14 amino acids. Germline V gives CDR1 SGHVS, CDR2 FQNEAQ. Losses at the gene ends were 4 bases for V and 5 bases for J; bases not matched to a gene: 5. The CDR3 is CASSSLQGAYGYTF. The CDR3, as DNA: TGTGCCAGCAGCTCGTTACAGGGGGCTTATGGCTACACCTTC.

The V call is TRBV7-3, the J call TRBJ2-5, with 7 bases fitting TRBD2. This CDR3 region has 15 residues. Germline lookup yields CDR1 SGHTA and CDR2 FQGTGA. The J segment lost 3 bases and the V segment lost 2 bases, leaving 6 bases of the junction unmatched. CDR3 in DNA: TGTGCCAGCAGCTTATTCGGGACTAAAGAAGAGACCCAGTACTTC. It yields the protein CASSLFGTKEETQYF.

The V gene is TRBV19, the J gene TRBJ1-4, with D hard to call. The germline V gene has CDR1 LNHDA and CDR2 SQIVND (reference sequence). CDR3 length: 13 amino acids. Trimming took 5 bases from V and 6 from J, leaving 10 bases between them. The CDR3 protein is CASSPGRDEKLFF. The DNA for the CDR3 is TGTGCCAGTAGTCCTGGACGGGATGAAAAACTGTTTTTT.

This rearrangement joins TRBV9 to TRBJ1-1, with D possibly TRBD1 on 5 matching bases. CDR3 length equals 16 residues. Germline assignment: CDR1 SGDLS and CDR2 YYNGEE. With 6 bases removed from V and 1 base from J, the gap between germline ends came to 19 bases. The CDR3 region has the DNA TGTGCCAGCACCCCAACGTGGGACCGATGGAACACTGAAGCTTTCTTT. As protein: CASTPTWDRWNTEAFF.

The rearrangement joins TRBV5-5 to TRBJ1-5; unclear D gene. Trimming pared 3 bases from V and 3 bases from J, leaving 16 bases between. Germline V gene sequence: CDR1 SGHKS, CDR2 YYEKEE (reference sequence). The CDR3 runs to 16 residues. CDR3 in amino acids: CASSSVANLYNQPQHF. For the CDR3, the DNA is TGTGCCAGCAGCTCCGTGGCCAACCTCTACAATCAGCCCCAGCATTTT.